This paragraph reports one T cell receptor (beta chain). Assay used: immunoSEQ multiplex PCR; TCRdb lists only in-frame clones, some missing. Altogether roughly 100,000 clones are present, 75% to 85% being singletons, with the ten largest covering roughly 5%. CDR3 size: 14 residues. V was clipped by 4 bases and J by 7 bases; unmatched bases: 10. Per the germline V gene, CDR1 is LGHDT and CDR2 is YNNKEL (reference sequence). This entry comes from a study of blood T cell repertoires in COVID-19. The genes are TRBV3-1 (or the pseudogene TRBV3-2) and TRBJ2-7; TRBD2 aligns across 7 bases. The receptor was derived from a man between 60 and 75 years old with acute or convalescent COVID-19. Specimen: peripheral blood. The CDR3 bases are TGTGCCAGCAGCCCTCCGGGGAGGGGAGGAGAGCAGTACTTC. Amino acids: CASSPPGRGGEQYF.